These 26 T cell receptor beta chains were sequenced from one sample in a study of T cell responses to AZD1222 COVID-19 vaccine. Some clones are missing from TCRdb's copy, which holds only in-frame ones; the method was immunoSEQ multiplex PCR. The sample lists about 120,000 clones; roughly 88% were seen once. Here the sequenced sample was peripheral blood, taken 28 days after the second AZD1222 dose. These receptors all come from an adult who received the AZD1222 COVID-19 vaccine.

The chain carries TRBV9 and TRBJ2-7; 14 bases fit TRBD2. CDR1 SGDLS and CDR2 YYNGEE come from the germline V gene. This CDR3 region has 15 residues. Trimming cost V 3 bases and J 7 bases; bases outside gene matches: 6. CDR3 protein: CASSAGLAGGGEQYF. The CDR3 nucleotides read TGTGCCAGCAGCGCCGGACTAGCGGGAGGAGGAGAGCAGTACTTC.

V gene TRBV10-2 combines with J gene TRBJ1-2, with D unclear. The CDR3 contains 11 residues. Germline CDR1 WSHSY, CDR2 SAAADI. Between the trimmed V and J ends, which lost 3 bases and 4 bases, there was a span of 3 bases. The CDR3 coding sequence is TGCGCCAGCAGTGAAGGCTATGGCTACACCTTC. This translates into CASSEGYGYTF.

The chain links TRBV30 to TRBJ1-3; D is unresolved. The CDR3 runs 14 residues. Germline CDR1 GTSNPN, CDR2 SVGIG (reference sequence). Trimming shortened V by 3 bases and J by 2 bases, and 11 bases separated the two germline ends. CDR3 region: CAWSGEFPGNTIYF. The CDR3 coding sequence is TGTGCCTGGAGCGGGGAGTTCCCTGGAAACACCATATATTTT. The variable domain in full, with the rest retrieved from reference TRBV30 and TRBJ1-3, is SQTIHQWPATLVQPVGSPLSLECTVEGTSNPNLYWYRQAAGRGLQLLFYSVGIGQISSEVPQNLSASRPQDRQFILSSKKLLLSDSGFYLCAWSGEFPGNTIYFGEGSWLTVV.

The rearrangement uses TRBV3-1 (or the pseudogene TRBV3-2) and TRBJ1-3; unclear D gene. Germline V CDR1 and CDR2: LGHDT, YNNKEL (reference sequence). Trimming stripped 1 base from V and 2 bases from J, with 9 bases between. The CDR3 runs to 15 residues. CDR3 sequence reads: CASSQGGFPGNTIYF. DNA for the CDR3: TGTGCCAGCAGCCAAGGGGGATTTCCTGGAAACACCATATATTTT.

This chain links TRBV24-1 with TRBJ1-4; possible D gene TRBD1, 5 bases. V lost 9 bases and J lost 6, with 10 bases in between. Per the germline V gene, CDR1 is KGHDR and CDR2 is SFDVKD. This CDR3 region has 12 residues. The CDR3 DNA sequence: TGTGCCACCGGGGGATTTGATGAAAAACTGTTTTTT. Protein sequence: CATGGFDEKLFF.

V and J are TRBV6-5 and TRBJ2-1; D not certain. This CDR3 is built from 15 residues. Germline loops: CDR1 MNHEY, CDR2 SVGAGI. The V end was cut by 6 bases, the J end by 5 bases, with 17 bases between. The CDR3 here is CASRKDRTFDNEQFF. CDR3 nucleotides: TGTGCCAGCAGGAAAGACCGAACCTTCGACAATGAGCAGTTCTTC.

The gene calls are TRBV7-8 and TRBJ2-7; 7 positions agree with TRBD2. This CDR3 comprises 14 residues. J lost 5 bases, V lost 7 bases, and 11 bases had no gene match. Per germline, CDR1 SGHVS and CDR2 FQNEAQ. CDR3 sequence: CASTRGGAVDEQYF. The CDR3, as DNA: TGTGCCAGCACACGCGGGGGTGCGGTCGACGAGCAGTACTTC.

The V and J genes are TRBV10-3 and TRBJ1-6, with 9 bases lining up with TRBD1. CDR3 length equals 15 residues. After removal of 3 bases from V and 7 bases from J, the junction contained 4 bases not matched to a gene. CDR1 is ENHRY, CDR2 SYGVKD, per germline. CDR3 in DNA: TGTGCCATCAGTGACCCGGGACAGGGAAATTCACCCCTCCACTTT. It specifies CAISDPGQGNSPLHF.

This chain links TRBV10-3 with TRBJ2-7; D is unresolved. This CDR3 is built from 14 residues. The germline CDR1 and CDR2 sequences are ENHRY and SYGVKD. Trimming shortened V by 4 bases and J by 5 bases, and 15 bases separated the two germline ends. The CDR3 region has the DNA TGTGCCATCAGTGTGTCGGCCCTTCGGAACGAGCAGTACTTC. This encodes CAISVSALRNEQYF.

This clone has only a few counts. J is TRBJ2-5 and V is TRBV7-2; D not resolved. The CDR3 is 17 residues long. Trimming cost V 5 bases and J 2 bases, with 21 bases left between them. In germline, CDR1 is SGHTA, CDR2 FQGNSA. This CDR3 reads CASSRRWAGFYQETQYF. The CDR3 nucleotides read TGTGCCAGCAGCCGCAGGTGGGCAGGTTTTTATCAAGAGACCCAGTACTTC. Drawing the rest from reference TRBV7-2 and TRBJ2-5, the complete variable domain is GAGVSQSPSNKVTEKGKDVELRCDPISGHTALYWYRQSLGQGLEFLIYFQGNSAPDKSGLPSDRFSAERTGGSVSTLTIQRTQQEDSAVYLCASSRRWAGFYQETQYFGPGTRLLVL.

The J gene is TRBJ2-6, the V gene TRBV24-1; tentative D call: TRBD1 (6 bases). Germline values: CDR1 KGHDR, CDR2 SFDVKD. CDR3 size: 16 residues. Trimming cost V 3 bases and J 0 bases, with 8 bases left between them. DNA of the CDR3: TGTGCCACCAGTGATCCGACAGGCTCTGGGGCCAACGTCCTGACTTTC. Translating gives CATSDPTGSGANVLTF.

This clone was seen a handful of times. In DNA form, the CDR3 reads TGTGCCAGCAGCGGCGGCGACAGCTCTGGAAACACCATATATTTT. Its translation: CASSGGDSSGNTIYF. The V gene is TRBV9, the J gene TRBJ1-3; possible D gene TRBD1, 5 bases. V was shortened by 3 bases and J by 0 bases, with 10 bases between the two germline ends. This CDR3 comprises 15 residues. Per the germline V gene, CDR1 is SGDLS and CDR2 is YYNGEE. Full variable domain (rest looked up from reference TRBV9 and TRBJ1-3): DSGVTQTPKHLITATGQRVTLRCSPRSGDLSVYWYQQSLDQGLQFLIQYYNGEERAKGNILERFSAQQFPDLHSELNLSSLELGDSALYFCASSGGDSSGNTIYFGEGSWLTVV.

The rearrangement joins TRBV19 to TRBJ1-5; 9 bases are a match to TRBD1. The CDR3 is made up of 15 amino acids. Germline V gene sequence: CDR1 LNHDA, CDR2 SQIVND (reference sequence). The J segment lost 10 bases and the V segment lost 5 bases, leaving 12 bases of the junction unmatched. The CDR3 nucleotides are TGTGCCAGTAGTCCCTTTGGGGGACAGGGCGGCCCCCAGCATTTT. It codes for CASSPFGGQGGPQHF.

The V call is TRBV7-9, the J call TRBJ1-2, with unresolved D. The CDR3 covers 14 residues. Germline CDR1 is SEHNR and CDR2 is FQNEAQ (reference sequence). V lost 0 bases and J lost 4, with 9 bases in between. CDR3 residues: CASSLAEGIYGYTF. The CDR3 bases are TGTGCCAGCAGCTTAGCGGAAGGCATCTATGGCTACACCTTC. Based on the CDR3 plus reference TRBV7-9 and TRBJ1-2, the full variable domain is DTGVSQNPRHKITKRGQNVTFRCDPISEHNRLYWYRQTLGQGPEFLTYFQNEAQLEKSRLLSDRFSAERPKGSFSTLEIQRTEQGDSAMYLCASSLAEGIYGYTFGSGTRLTVV.

The gene calls are TRBV6-5 and TRBJ1-6, with D possibly TRBD1 on 5 matching bases. V was clipped by 1 base and J by 8 bases, with 6 bases between them. Germline CDR1 reads MNHEY; CDR2 reads SVGAGI. This CDR3 region has 13 residues. The CDR3 coding sequence is TGTGCCAGCAGTTACTTGGGGGATTCACCCCTCCACTTT. As protein: CASSYLGDSPLHF.

The chain couples TRBV19 to TRBJ2-1; 11 bases agree with TRBD2. Germline values: CDR1 LNHDA, CDR2 SQIVND (reference sequence). The CDR3 is made up of 17 amino acids. The ends lost 8 bases at V and 7 bases at J; junction bases unmatched: 16. The CDR3 is CASADLGSGRAGNEQFF. In DNA form, the CDR3 reads TGTGCCAGTGCAGACCTCGGTAGCGGGAGGGCGGGGAATGAGCAGTTCTTC. Together with reference TRBV19 and TRBJ2-1, the CDR3 gives the full variable domain: DGGITQSPKYLFRKEGQNVTLSCEQNLNHDAMYWYRQDPGQGLRLIYYSQIVNDFQKGDIAEGYSVSREKKESFPLTVTSAQKNPTAFYLCASADLGSGRAGNEQFFGPGTRLTVL.

The V call is TRBV11-3, the J call TRBJ2-6; 11 positions agree with TRBD2. The germline CDR1 and CDR2 sequences are SGHNT and YENEEA. The CDR3 is 18 amino acids. The V gene end was trimmed by 5 bases and the J gene end by 2 bases; junction bases not matched to a gene: 8. The CDR3 reads CASSPTSGIGAGANVLTF. The CDR3 region has the DNA TGTGCCAGCAGCCCGACTAGCGGGATTGGAGCTGGGGCCAACGTCCTGACTTTC.

Only one count was recorded for this clone. The gene calls are TRBV5-4 and TRBJ2-7; 10 bases match TRBD2. Germline V gene lookup returns CDR1 SGHNT and CDR2 YYREEE (reference sequence). CDR3 size: 15 residues. The junction had 5 bases not matched to a gene; V was cut back by 4 bases and J by 1 base. In nucleotides, the CDR3 is TGTGCCAGCAGCCAAGGACTAGCGGCTTCCTACGAGCAGTACTTC. Amino acid sequence: CASSQGLAASYEQYF.

This chain joins TRBV19 and TRBJ2-1; D remains ambiguous. V lost 0 bases to trimming and J lost 7 bases, with 4 bases between them. Germline V gene data show CDR1 as LNHDA and CDR2 as SQIVND (reference sequence). The CDR3 loop spans 12 amino acids. The CDR3, as DNA: TGTGCCAGTAGTATAGATTATAATGAGCAGTTCTTC. Its translation is CASSIDYNEQFF.

Only a few counts were recorded for this clone. The chain uses TRBV5-1 and TRBJ1-6, with 8 bases lining up with TRBD1. CDR1 and CDR2 (germline): SGHRS, YFSETQ. Losses at the gene ends were 4 bases for V and 2 bases for J; bases not matched to a gene: 5. CDR3 length equals 16 residues. CDR3 region: CASSGDRGAYNSPLHF. For the CDR3, the DNA is TGCGCCAGCAGCGGCGACAGGGGAGCCTATAATTCACCCCTCCACTTT.

The rearrangement uses TRBV6-5 and TRBJ1-2; perhaps TRBD1 as D (5 bases). Germline V CDR1 and CDR2: MNHEY, SVGAGI. V was shortened by 5 bases and J by 4 bases, with 17 bases between the two germline ends. The CDR3 is made up of 15 amino acids. CDR3 coding DNA: TGTGCCAGCAGTCCGACCGGGGGGGGGATCTATGGCTACACCTTC. It translates to CASSPTGGGIYGYTF.

This rearrangement joins TRBV6-1 to TRBJ2-7; 8 bases match TRBD1. The CDR3 contains 15 residues. J lost 0 bases, V lost 5 bases, and 6 bases had no gene match. CDR1 is MNHNS and CDR2 is SASEGT in the germline V gene. CDR3 loop: CASSSRGQGSYEQYF. CDR3 in DNA: TGTGCCAGCAGTTCGAGAGGACAGGGCTCCTACGAGCAGTACTTC.

The rearrangement links TRBV5-1 to TRBJ2-7, with 13 bases fitting TRBD2. This CDR3 has 14 amino acids. V was pared by 4 bases and J by 10 bases, with 8 bases of the junction left unmatched. Germline lookup yields CDR1 SGHRS and CDR2 YFSETQ. The CDR3 loop is CASSPEGLAGTQYF. CDR3 coding DNA: TGCGCCAGCAGCCCCGAGGGACTAGCGGGAACACAGTACTTC. The full variable domain, with the rest looked up from reference TRBV5-1 and TRBJ2-7, is KAGVTQTPRYLIKTRGQQVTLSCSPISGHRSVSWYQQTPGQGLQFLFEYFSETQRNKGNFPGRFSGRQFSNSRSEMNVSTLELGDSALYLCASSPEGLAGTQYFGPGTRLTVT.

V and J are TRBV14 and TRBJ1-1, with TRBD1 matching over 10 bases. The CDR3 loop spans 13 amino acids. V gave up 3 bases and J gave up 6 bases; unmatched junction bases: 1. Germline CDR1 is SGHDN and CDR2 is FVKESK. The CDR3 is CASSQGTGAEAFF. CDR3 DNA sequence: TGTGCCAGCAGCCAGGGGACAGGGGCTGAAGCTTTCTTT.

This sequence joins TRBV7-9 and TRBJ2-1; 10 positions match TRBD2. Trimming cost V 5 bases and J 8 bases; bases outside gene matches: 12. The CDR3 is 16 residues long. The germline V gene has CDR1 SEHNR and CDR2 FQNEAQ (reference sequence). Here the CDR3 reads CASSLRRASGRDEQFF. CDR3 coding DNA: TGTGCCAGCAGCCTCCGGCGGGCTAGCGGGAGAGATGAGCAGTTCTTC.

This clone has just one count. CDR3 nucleotide sequence: TGTGCCAGCAGTTTTATCGTCGGTTCTCGGTTCTTC. This codes for CASSFIVGSRFF. The chain recombines TRBV28 with TRBJ2-1, with no clear D. V was clipped by 3 bases and J by 15 bases, with 15 bases between them. The CDR3 contains 12 residues. The V gene's germline CDR1 is MDHEN and CDR2 SYDVKM.